This T cell receptor (beta chain) comes out of a study of chemoradiotherapy in HPV16-positive cancers. Study conclusions and caveats: During treatment, candidate HPV-specific clones and E7-related motifs expanded in tumor. HPV-specific T cells were functionally defined from only a couple of HPV16-positive patients.

CDR1 and CDR2 from the germline V gene are MGHRA and YSYEKL. Trimming removed 6 bases from V and 2 bases from J, with 21 bases in between. The CDR3 spans 17 residues. The table came from immunoSEQ multiplex PCR; TCRdb's copy has only in-frame clones and leaves some out. The sample yields under 8,000 clones, over 60% seen once. With regard to this clone: Its matching antigen is unknown.

The rearrangement joins TRBV4-1 to TRBJ2-3; tentative D call: TRBD1 (5 bases). The sequences come from tumor tissue, collected from a patient who underwent chemoradiotherapy. This receptor was taken from a human donor with HPV-associated anogenital cancer. Written as DNA, the CDR3 is TGCGCCAGCAGACCGGACCCTGGGGCGAAAAACACAGATACGCAGTATTTT. It specifies CASRPDPGAKNTDTQYF.